Each of the 27 T cell receptor beta chains below was sequenced from the same sample in a study of T-cell memory formation after mild COVID-19. TCRdb used MiXCR to reprocess the 5' RACE reads, holding one entry per CDR3 protein. The table lists more than 300,000 distinct CDR3 sequences, around 15% of them singletons. The sequenced material came from PBMCs or a T cell subset sorted from them (not recorded which). These receptors were obtained from a man younger than 35 who had mild COVID-19 (a few samples of this study predate the infection). Cell type and time point are not known.

This clonotype was seen more than once but under ten times. The chain joins TRBV2 to TRBJ1-2; D is uncertain. CDR3 length: 12 amino acids. Germline CDR1 is SNHLY and CDR2 is FYNNEI. Trimming shortened V by 7 bases and J by 4 bases, and 10 bases separated the two germline ends. CDR3 sequence (DNA): TGTGCCAGCATGGGTTTCCCCTATGGCTACACCTTC. It is translated as CASMGFPYGYTF.

This chain connects TRBV7-2 to TRBJ2-1; D is unclear. The germline CDR1 and CDR2 sequences are SGHTA and FQGNSA. There are 14 residues in the CDR3. V was clipped by 5 bases and J by 6 bases, with 14 bases between them. CDR3 residues: CASSRIRAANEQFF. CDR3 DNA: TGTGCCAGCAGCAGAATCCGGGCCGCCAATGAGCAGTTCTTC.

The V and J genes are TRBV10-2 and TRBJ2-7, with no clear D. Deletions cut 3 bases from V and 4 bases from J, with 4 bases between. This CDR3 is 11 amino acids long. Per germline, CDR1 WSHSY and CDR2 SAAADI. For the CDR3, the DNA is TGCGCCAGCAGTGATGAGTACGAGCAGTACTTC. Translation: CASSDEYEQYF.

This clonotype has more than one count but fewer than ten. The chain links TRBV6-5 to TRBJ2-7; either TRBD1 or TRBD2 may supply D (5 bases each). The length of the CDR3 is 14 residues. V was trimmed by 2 bases and J by 3 bases, leaving 11 bases between them. The germline V gene has CDR1 MNHEY and CDR2 SVGAGI. The CDR3 DNA follows: TGTGCCAGCAGTTACCAGGGAGTCGGCTACGAGCAGTACTTC. This codes for CASSYQGVGYEQYF.

There are a few counts of this clonotype. J is TRBJ2-1 and V is TRBV27; D not resolved. The V gene's germline CDR1 is MNHEY and CDR2 SMNVEV (reference sequence). CDR3 length equals 13 residues. V lost 10 bases, J lost 1 base, and 11 bases lay in between. The CDR3 bases are TGTGCCACCGGCGTCGGGTCCTACAATGAGCAGTTCTTC. This sequence encodes CATGVGSYNEQFF.

This clonotype was observed once. This chain uses TRBV19 with TRBJ2-7, with a weak D call TRBD2 (5 bases). CDR3 length: 14 amino acids. Germline V gene data show CDR1 as LNHDA and CDR2 as SQIVND (reference sequence). The V end lost 1 base, the J end lost 5 bases, and 12 bases lay between the germline ends. The CDR3 reads CASSIVAGVNEQYF. In nucleotides, the CDR3 is TGTGCCAGTAGTATAGTCGCGGGCGTCAACGAGCAGTACTTC.

The chain uses TRBV7-2 and TRBJ2-7, with TRBD1 identical over 9 bases. This CDR3 is built from 19 residues. V was pared by 4 bases and J by 1 base, with 17 bases of the junction left unmatched. The germline V gene has CDR1 SGHTA and CDR2 FQGNSA. The CDR3, as DNA: TGTGCCAGCAGCTCCAACCCCGGGACAGGGCTATTTGGGTCCTACGAGCAGTACGTC. Translating it yields CASSSNPGTGLFGSYEQYV.

This clonotype was seen a handful of times. The chain uses TRBV12-3 or TRBV12-4 and TRBJ2-3; 9 positions agree with TRBD2. The length of the CDR3 is 16 residues. V gave up 6 bases and J gave up 2 bases; unmatched junction bases: 9. CDR3 sequence reads: CASSTALAGTTDTQYF. The CDR3 DNA reads TGTGCCAGCAGCACGGCTCTAGCGGGGACCACAGATACGCAGTATTTT.

This clonotype was seen many times. This chain uses TRBV4-3 with TRBJ2-3; D unresolved. V was shortened by 0 bases and J by 6 bases, with 10 bases between the two germline ends. The germline V gene encodes CDR1 LGHNA and CDR2 YSLEER. The CDR3 is made up of 14 amino acids. This CDR3 reads CASSQDGSGDTQYF. The CDR3 DNA reads as TGCGCCAGCAGCCAAGATGGATCAGGCGATACGCAGTATTTT.

V usage is TRBV12-3 or TRBV12-4 and J usage is TRBJ1-1; D not certain. This CDR3 has 13 amino acids. Trimming removed 2 bases from V and 8 bases from J, with 12 bases in between. CDR3 nucleotide sequence: TGTGCCAGCAGTTTAAGAGATCCGTTCGAAGCTTTCTTT. It is translated as CASSLRDPFEAFF.

In this sample, this clonotype turned up many times. The V and J genes are TRBV11-2 and TRBJ2-2, with 7 positions matching TRBD1. Germline V gives CDR1 SGHAT, CDR2 FQNNGV. V was pared by 6 bases and J by 7 bases, with 11 bases of the junction left unmatched. The CDR3 is 15 amino acids. The CDR3 reads CASRHPGTARGELFF. Written as DNA, the CDR3 is TGTGCCAGCAGGCATCCGGGGACAGCCCGCGGGGAGCTGTTTTTT.

The gene calls are TRBV12-3 or TRBV12-4 and TRBJ2-2; tentative D call: TRBD2 (6 bases). V lost 5 bases, J lost 6 bases, and 13 bases lay in between. The CDR3 runs 14 residues. The CDR3 DNA sequence: TGTGCCAGCAGTCCCGGGGAGGATTCCGGGGAGCTGTTTTTT. This translates into CASSPGEDSGELFF.

The chain recombines TRBV13 with TRBJ2-2; 7 bases are shared with TRBD1. Trimming took 5 bases from V and 5 from J; bases not matched to a gene: 14. CDR1 PRHDT and CDR2 FYEKMQ come from the germline V gene (reference sequence). This CDR3 is built from 17 residues. The CDR3 sequence is CASSTQTRTGRTGELFF. CDR3 DNA sequence: TGTGCCAGCAGCACCCAAACGCGGACAGGACGGACCGGGGAGCTGTTTTTT.

This clonotype was picked up a small number of times. This chain joins TRBV6-5 and TRBJ2-7; D gene ambiguous. The germline V gene has CDR1 MNHEY and CDR2 SVGAGI. Trimming took 6 bases from V and 7 from J, leaving 13 bases between them. This CDR3 has 12 residues. CDR3 bases: TGTGCCAGCAGAACCCCTTTCGGGGAGCAGTACGTC. This encodes CASRTPFGEQYV.

The chain uses TRBV4-2 and TRBJ2-5; 11 nucleotides agree with TRBD2. The ends lost 4 bases at V and 4 bases at J; junction bases unmatched: 8. CDR3 length equals 16 residues. From germline, CDR1 is LGHNA and CDR2 YNFKEQ. The CDR3 region has the DNA TGTGCCAGCAGCCCAGCGACTAGCGGGGTCGGAGAGACCCAGTACTTC. Amino acids: CASSPATSGVGETQYF.

This clonotype was found a few times. This sequence joins TRBV2 and TRBJ2-5; D might be TRBD1 (5 bases). This CDR3 has 13 amino acids. V was trimmed by 3 bases and J by 4 bases, leaving 9 bases between them. Germline-derived CDR1 and CDR2 are SNHLY and FYNNEI. CDR3 loop: CASSDRAVETQYF. CDR3 coding DNA: TGTGCCAGCAGTGACAGGGCCGTAGAGACCCAGTACTTC. The complete variable domain, with remaining parts taken from reference TRBV2 and TRBJ2-5, reads EPEVTQTPSHQVTQMGQEVILRCVPISNHLYFYWYRQILGQKVEFLVSFYNNEISEKSEIFDDQFSVERPDGSNFTLKIRSTKLEDSAMYFCASSDRAVETQYFGPGTRLLVL.

This clonotype came up a few times. This sequence joins TRBV3-1 and TRBJ2-7, with 12 bases matching TRBD2. The CDR3 covers 15 residues. Per germline, CDR1 LGHDT and CDR2 YNNKEL (reference sequence). V lost 4 bases, J lost 2 bases, and 3 bases stayed unmatched. The DNA of the CDR3 is TGTGCCAGCAGCCGACTAGCGGGGGCGACCTACGAGCAGTACTTC. Translating it yields CASSRLAGATYEQYF.

This CDR3 is CASSNFRGRSGTGELFF. CDR3 bases: TGTGCCAGCAGCAACTTCCGGGGCCGATCCGGCACCGGGGAGCTGTTTTTT. The chain has TRBV7-3 and TRBJ2-2; tentatively, D is TRBD1 or TRBD2 (5 bases each). Germline assignment: CDR1 SGHTA and CDR2 FQGTGA. V was shortened by 5 bases and J by 4 bases, with 20 bases between the two germline ends. CDR3 length: 17 amino acids. Combining the CDR3 with reference TRBV7-3 and TRBJ2-2 gives the whole variable domain GAGVSQTPSNKVTEKGKYVELRCDPISGHTALYWYRQSLGQGPEFLIYFQGTGAADDSGLPNDRFFAVRPEGSVSTLKIQRTERGDSAVYLCASSNFRGRSGTGELFFGEGSRLTVL.

This clonotype was counted only a few times. The chain uses TRBV6-2 or TRBV6-3 and TRBJ1-2; D may be TRBD1 (6 bases). The germline V gene has CDR1 MNHEY and CDR2 SVGEGT. Between the trimmed V and J ends, which lost 4 bases and 1 base, there was a span of 10 bases. The CDR3 sequence is 14 residues long. The CDR3 DNA reads TGTGCCAGCAGTTCGGACAGCCATAACTATGGCTACACCTTC. This encodes CASSSDSHNYGYTF.

This clonotype was observed a handful of times. This chain links TRBV11-2 with TRBJ2-2; no clear D. From germline, CDR1 is SGHAT and CDR2 FQNNGV. The CDR3 sequence is 13 residues long. The V end lost 5 bases, the J end lost 2 bases, and 6 bases lay between the germline ends. CDR3 protein: CASSASNTGELFF. CDR3 bases: TGTGCCAGCAGCGCCAGCAACACCGGGGAGCTGTTTTTT.

This clonotype occurred many times. The chain employs TRBV5-1 and TRBJ2-2; TRBD1 matches at 7 bases. Germline V lookup: CDR1 SGHRS, CDR2 YFSETQ. The V gene end was trimmed by 3 bases and the J gene end by 5 bases; junction bases not matched to a gene: 13. This CDR3 has 17 amino acids. CDR3 coding DNA: TGCGCCAGCAGCTCGACGACAGGGTCCTTAGAGACCGGGGAGCTGTTTTTT. Its protein product is CASSSTTGSLETGELFF.

The rearrangement uses TRBV18 and TRBJ1-4; D is undetermined. The CDR3 is 13 amino acids. With 2 bases removed from V and 2 bases from J, the gap between germline ends came to 3 bases. In germline, CDR1 is KGHSH, CDR2 LQKENI. CDR3 DNA sequence: TGTGCCAGCTCACCAGGTACTAATGAAAAACTGTTTTTT. Protein sequence: CASSPGTNEKLFF.

This clonotype has only a few counts. The chain is built from TRBV7-8 and TRBJ2-3; unclear D gene. This CDR3 region has 16 residues. The V and J ends lost 5 bases and 2 bases respectively, with 17 bases between them. Germline values: CDR1 SGHVS, CDR2 FQNEAQ. The CDR3 spells CASSPNGGLITDTQYF. For the CDR3, the DNA is TGTGCCAGCAGCCCAAACGGTGGTCTAATCACAGATACGCAGTATTTT.

The chain uses TRBV5-1 and TRBJ1-2; D not resolved. V lost 0 bases, J lost 1 base, and 7 bases lay in between. CDR3 length: 14 amino acids. Germline values: CDR1 SGHRS, CDR2 YFSETQ. DNA for the CDR3: TGCGCCAGCAGCTTGGCGGGTGATAACTATGGCTACACCTTC. It yields the protein CASSLAGDNYGYTF.

The chain has TRBV9 and TRBJ1-2; D remains unclear. The ends were cut back, 0 bases at V and 7 bases at J, with 10 bases in the middle. This CDR3 is 13 amino acids long. Germline CDR1 is SGDLS and CDR2 is YYNGEE. CDR3 DNA sequence: TGTGCCAGCAGCGTAGACCACAGCGGTGGCTACACCTTC. This codes for CASSVDHSGGYTF.

This clonotype was observed a few times. The CDR3, as DNA: TGCAGCGTTACAGGCATGGGCGATGAGCAGTTCTTC. Protein: CSVTGMGDEQFF. This sequence joins TRBV29-1 and TRBJ2-1; TRBD1 might be the D (5 bases). CDR1 is SQVTM, CDR2 ANQGSEA, per germline. The CDR3 spans 12 residues. Trimming pared 5 bases from V and 8 bases from J, leaving 13 bases between.

This clonotype was counted only a few times. This chain uses TRBV5-1 with TRBJ2-4, with a possible D match to TRBD1 (6 bases). Germline values: CDR1 SGHRS, CDR2 YFSETQ. V shed 10 bases and J shed 3 bases, with 17 bases lying between them. The CDR3 loop spans 14 amino acids. As DNA, the CDR3 is TGCGCCGGTTCGACAGGAGACTTCAAAAACATTCAGTACTTC. This gives the protein CAGSTGDFKNIQYF. The full variable domain, with the rest looked up from reference TRBV5-1 and TRBJ2-4, is KAGVTQTPRYLIKTRGQQVTLSCSPISGHRSVSWYQQTPGQGLQFLFEYFSETQRNKGNFPGRFSGRQFSNSRSEMNVSTLELGDSALYLCAGSTGDFKNIQYFGAGTRLSVL.